The clone carrying this T cell receptor (beta chain) was seen only a few times. The antigen remains unidentified. This record comes from a study of blood T cells in healthy people across ages. Study-wide results and limits: Roughly linear declines in TCR beta diversity per million T cells occurred with age.

Primers used in a second PCR of about 6 to 12 cycles were a sample-barcoded 5' primer and a J-beta primer mix. TCRdb ran MiXCR on the 5' RACE reads and lists one entry per CDR3 protein. The sample contains over 1,300,000 distinct CDR3 sequences, 45% to 70% of which appear only once. The TCR originated in a man in his late teens or twenties in good health. Sequenced input: blood.

The CDR3, as DNA: TGTGCCAGCAGTTTGGGGGCCGGGGCAGAAGAGACCCAGTACTTC. It is translated as CASSLGAGAEETQYF. The chain couples TRBV12-3 or TRBV12-4 to TRBJ2-5; TRBD1 might be the D (6 bases). This CDR3 is built from 15 residues. Trimming took off 3 bases at V and 3 bases at J, with 14 bases between the two ends.